This passage covers 12 T cell receptor beta chains from one sample sequenced in a study of T-cell reconstitution after alpha-beta-depleted transplantation in children. Unique molecular identifiers tagged the TCRbeta library. TCRdb used MiXCR to reprocess the PCR reads, holding one entry per CDR3 protein. This table holds 600,000 to 700,000 distinct CDR3 sequences, roughly 15% found once. The sample here was PBMCs from the stem cell graft donor, taken from the stem cell graft. These receptor sequences come from a human donor who donated a stem cell graft to a child with acute myeloid leukemia.

This clonotype was detected once. Being one base from a much bigger clone, this may be a read error. The rearrangement uses TRBV5-1 and TRBJ1-1, with TRBD1 as a possible D gene (6 bases). Per germline, CDR1 SGHRS and CDR2 YFSETQ. The CDR3 consists of 16 residues. With 5 bases removed from V and 0 bases from J, the gap between germline ends came to 17 bases. The DNA of the CDR3 is TGCGCCAGCAGTCAAAAACAGGGTCGGCTGAACACTGAAGCTTTCTTT. Its protein product is CASSQKQGRLNTEAFF.

For this clonotype: This may be a read error: a much more frequent sequence differs by one nucleotide. The V and J genes are TRBV5-1 and TRBJ2-7; D might be TRBD1 (5 bases). CDR1 SGHRS and CDR2 YFSETQ come from the germline V gene. The CDR3 is made up of 14 amino acids. Trimming left V 1 base short and J 1 base short, with 9 bases between. CDR3 sequence (DNA): TGCGCCAGCAGCTTGTCGACAGCGTCCTACGAGCAGTACGTC. Its protein product is CASSLSTASYEQYV.

The CDR3 DNA is TGCAGTGCTCCAACCGCGGGGAAAGAGACCCAGTACTTC. Translated, it gives CSAPTAGKETQYF. The rearrangement uses TRBV20-1 and TRBJ2-5; the D gene is possibly TRBD2 (6 bases). The CDR3 covers 13 residues. Germline V CDR1 and CDR2: DFQATT, SNEGSKA (reference sequence). Trimming removed 5 bases from V and 3 bases from J, with 13 bases in between.

The gene calls are TRBV5-7 and TRBJ2-3; a weak D match, TRBD2 (5 bases). TRBV5-7 is treated as an ORF (open reading frame) with a function not yet certain. CDR3 length: 16 amino acids. Deletions cut 4 bases from V and 5 bases from J, with 20 bases between. The CDR3 DNA sequence: TGTGCCAGCAGCCCAGATGGGCTAGCCTGCGTAGATACGCAGTATTTT. This gives the protein CASSPDGLACVDTQYF.

The chain couples TRBV10-1 to TRBJ2-2; D is perhaps TRBD2 (5 bases). Germline V gene lookup returns CDR1 WNHNN and CDR2 SYGVQD (reference sequence). CDR3 length: 13 amino acids. V was shortened by 4 bases and J by 6 bases, with 9 bases between the two germline ends. This CDR3 reads CASSAGLAGELFF. The CDR3 bases are TGCGCCAGCAGTGCGGGGTTGGCCGGGGAGCTGTTTTTT.

There are a few counts of this clonotype. The gene calls are TRBV20-1 and TRBJ2-1; 8 nucleotides match TRBD2. The CDR3 length is 14 residues. J lost 3 bases, V lost 6 bases, and 7 bases had no gene match. Germline-derived CDR1 and CDR2 are DFQATT and SNEGSKA (reference sequence). The CDR3 reads CSADGGAVYNEQFF. The CDR3 DNA reads TGCAGTGCCGACGGGGGGGCGGTCTACAATGAGCAGTTCTTC.

The sample holds many counts of this clonotype. The rearrangement joins TRBV6-1 to TRBJ1-1; D may be TRBD1 (6 bases). The V gene lost 10 bases and the J gene lost 0 bases, with 12 bases spanning the gap. This CDR3 spans 13 amino acids. Germline values: CDR1 MNHNS, CDR2 SASEGT. The CDR3 coding sequence is TGTGCCACCTTCGGACAGATGAACACTGAAGCTTTCTTT. It encodes CATFGQMNTEAFF.

The table lists this clonotype with a few counts. The chain couples TRBV7-2 to TRBJ2-1; the match to TRBD2 covers 10 bases. The CDR3 covers 14 residues. The germline V gene has CDR1 SGHTA and CDR2 FQGNSA. V shed 2 bases and J 9 bases; nucleotides not matched to a gene: 4. The CDR3 DNA is TGTGCCAGCAGCTTAAAGCGGGGGGGCCCTGAGCAGTTCTTC. It specifies CASSLKRGGPEQFF.

This chain connects TRBV11-2 to TRBJ2-3; D remains ambiguous. This CDR3 is built from 18 residues. V lost 5 bases and J lost 3, with 24 bases in between. Per the germline V gene, CDR1 is SGHAT and CDR2 is FQNNGV. CDR3 sequence (DNA): TGTGCCAGCAGCGCAATTCGCCCAGCAGGCGACGGGACAGATACGCAGTATTTT. Residues: CASSAIRPAGDGTDTQYF. Full variable domain (outside the CDR3, taken from reference TRBV11-2 and TRBJ2-3): EAGVAQSPRYKIIEKRQSVAFWCNPISGHATLYWYQQILGQGPKLLIQFQNNGVVDDSQLPKDRFSAERLKGVDSTLKIQPAKLEDSAVYLCASSAIRPAGDGTDTQYFGPGTRLTVL.

This chain links TRBV4-1 with TRBJ2-1; D unclear. Germline CDR1 is MGHRA and CDR2 is YSYEKL. The CDR3 loop spans 16 amino acids. V lost 2 bases to trimming and J lost 0 bases, with 11 bases between them. CDR3: CASSQPTWSSYNEQFF. The CDR3 DNA reads TGCGCCAGCAGCCAACCGACTTGGAGCTCCTACAATGAGCAGTTCTTC.

This clonotype was picked up many times. The gene calls are TRBV7-2 and TRBJ1-6; unclear D gene. Germline CDR1 is SGHTA and CDR2 is FQGNSA. The CDR3 totals 16 residues. V was clipped by 7 bases and J by 5 bases, with 18 bases between them. This CDR3 reads CASTLQGRTNNSPLHF. CDR3 sequence (DNA): TGTGCCAGCACCCTTCAAGGACGGACCAATAATTCACCCCTCCACTTT. Full variable domain (rest looked up from reference TRBV7-2 and TRBJ1-6): GAGVSQSPSNKVTEKGKDVELRCDPISGHTALYWYRQSLGQGLEFLIYFQGNSAPDKSGLPSDRFSAERTGGSVSTLTIQRTQQEDSAVYLCASTLQGRTNNSPLHFGNGTRLTVT.

This clonotype has ten or more counts. V gene TRBV12-3 or TRBV12-4 combines with J gene TRBJ1-1, with D maybe TRBD1 (6 bases). The CDR3 has 12 residues. V shed 5 bases and J shed 6 bases, with 10 bases lying between them. DNA of the CDR3: TGTGCCAGCAGTCCTGGACAGCCTGAAGCTTTCTTT. Translating gives CASSPGQPEAFF.